This is a list of T cell receptor beta chains from one sample in a study of regulatory T cells in long-lasting Graves disease. MiXCR, applied by TCRdb to the multiplex PCR reads, yields one record per CDR3 protein. The sample includes about 470,000 distinct CDR3 sequences, about 22% of them seen just once. The sequenced sample was peripheral blood mononuclear cells (PBMCs), obtained when the disease was refractory, from a patient treated with antithyroid drugs. Source of these receptors: a female donor with Graves disease. The conserved cysteine and the conserved F or W are not part of the CDR3 here. For some rows the clone size is stated as once, few or many, or as a class when expanded; others skip it.

v_gene	j_gene	abundance	CDR3aa
TRBV12-3/TRBV12-4	TRBJ1-2	many	ASSPRGENYGYT
TRBV25-1	TRBJ1-1	many	ASSEHSLNTEAF
TRBV11-1	TRBJ1-2	many	ASSLRTGENGYT
TRBV2	TRBJ1-1	many	ASEMGHTNTEAF
TRBV7-9	TRBJ1-6	-	ASSSTTGGYNSPLH
TRBV3-1	TRBJ2-7	few	ASSHPPGARYEQY
TRBV3-1	TRBJ1-1	-	ASSPGGAGNTEAF
TRBV15	TRBJ2-7	many	ATRTQDRSYEQY
TRBV27	TRBJ2-3	-	ASSLTGRGRDAQY
TRBV4-2	TRBJ1-2	-	ASSQKTSGTGYGYT
TRBV20-1	TRBJ2-7	-	SARKTGDPSYEQY
TRBV6-1	TRBJ2-2	few	ASSRSGMPTGELF
TRBV11-1	TRBJ2-5	-	ASCPSGEETQY
TRBV6-5	TRBJ2-7	-	ASSYSIRGLYEQY
TRBV12-3/TRBV12-4	TRBJ2-3	-	ASRHVAGAADTQY
TRBV28	TRBJ2-7	many	ASSPGALAYEQY
TRBV3-1	TRBJ2-5	many	ASSQAERTHY
TRBV7-2	TRBJ1-5	many	ASSRDRMSNQPQH
TRBV6-9	TRBJ2-1	-	ASSSQVAKYNEQF
TRBV12-3/TRBV12-4	TRBJ1-6	few	ASSRRTHRNNSPLH
TRBV29-1	TRBJ1-2	many	SVLRLNYGYT
TRBV11-2	TRBJ1-2	many	ASRNKGTGDYGYT
TRBV7-9	TRBJ1-4	many	ASSLVGGRFEKLF
TRBV10-3	TRBJ2-5	few	AISELGEQETQY
TRBV2	TRBJ2-7	many	ASSRGTGDRTGKQY
TRBV28	TRBJ2-7	few	ASSYARGLSYEQY
TRBV30	TRBJ2-7	-	AWSSGGIVYEQY
TRBV20-1	TRBJ1-2	few	SARSHGGWDGYT
TRBV12-3/TRBV12-4	TRBJ1-5	many	ASSLALSDQPQH
TRBV27	TRBJ1-1	few	ASSHTGGAEAF
TRBV30	TRBJ1-4	many	AWSPAGLSNEKLF
TRBV20-1	TRBJ2-1	-	SAGGEDPYNEQF
TRBV9	TRBJ2-2	-	ASSVDTSANTGELF
TRBV28	TRBJ2-7	many	ATSESYEQY
TRBV28	TRBJ1-2	many	ASSFPGRYT
TRBV28	TRBJ2-3	few	ASSFPSTGGGQY
TRBV4-3	TRBJ1-2	-	ASSQDLWGGYT
TRBV7-9	TRBJ1-3	-	ASSPRTASWGNTIY
TRBV6-5	TRBJ1-1	many	ASSYFENTEAF
TRBV28	TRBJ2-1	few	ASSLRQGVMPYNEQF
TRBV3-1	TRBJ1-6	few	ASGGSSPLH
TRBV5-1	TRBJ1-4	few	ASSLYGANEKLF
TRBV6-1	TRBJ2-7	many	ASSEGRNNLFYEQY
TRBV19	TRBJ2-2	few	ASSYGTGQRGNTGELF
TRBV12-3/TRBV12-4	TRBJ2-7	many	ASSFGTATEQY
TRBV27	TRBJ1-3	few	ASSLLGASGNTIY
TRBV6-5	TRBJ2-7	few	ASSSPGTGPYEQY
TRBV24-1	TRBJ1-2	few	ATSDPMGQGNGYT
TRBV7-8	TRBJ2-7	few	ASSLGTGYRYEQY
TRBV19	TRBJ2-7	few	ASSIGPLLAGGSSYEQY
TRBV7-6	TRBJ1-4	-	ASSLRAAGEKLF
TRBV5-1	TRBJ2-7	-	ASSSLAGESSYEQY
TRBV27	TRBJ2-2	few	ASSFGAGNLNTGELF
TRBV12-3/TRBV12-4	TRBJ2-7	few	ASSPTPSEQY
TRBV27	TRBJ2-7	-	ASSDRGDPWEQY